The 18 T cell receptor beta chains reported below all come from one sample, sequenced in a study of graft-versus-host responses after intestinal transplantation (dated by TCRdb to about 2021). Interpreted using the paper, the time point label stands for: cells obtained before transplantation from donor or recipient. Library generation was performed with the immunoSEQ multiplex PCR assay. As stored in TCRdb, this immuneACCESS dataset retains in-frame rearrangements with V and J assigned. A fraction of the clones does not appear; measured against another copy, unresolved V genes explain less than half of the discrepancy, and the remainder lacks a known reason. This sample is represented by approximately 92,000 clones; around 90% of them were singletons. The top ten constitute approximately 5.6% of the sample. No antigens are known for them. Source: unstimulated CD8+ T cells sorted from spleen or lymph node cells, taken before intestinal transplant. These TCRs come from a human donor who received an intestinal transplant.

V and J are TRBV5-5 and TRBJ2-7; TRBD2 matches at 15 bases. The CDR3 loop spans 18 amino acids. In germline, CDR1 is SGHKS, CDR2 YYEKEE (reference sequence). The ends lost 2 bases at V and 2 bases at J; junction bases unmatched: 8. In nucleotides, the CDR3 is TGTGCCAGCAGCTTTCCGGGACTAGCGGGGGGAGAAACCTACGAGCAGTACTTC. This codes for CASSFPGLAGGETYEQYF.

The chain employs TRBV7-9 and TRBJ1-1; D is unresolved. This CDR3 has 13 residues. V shed 4 bases and J shed 3 bases, with 9 bases lying between them. Germline-derived CDR1 and CDR2 are SEHNR and FQNEAQ (reference sequence). In nucleotides, the CDR3 is TGTGCCAGCAGCTCCATCACGGACACTGAAGCTTTCTTT. Translating it yields CASSSITDTEAFF.

This chain joins TRBV30 and TRBJ1-5, with TRBD1 as a possible D gene (5 bases). Germline values: CDR1 GTSNPN, CDR2 SVGIG (reference sequence). The CDR3 consists of 14 residues. V was clipped by 2 bases and J by 3 bases, with 11 bases between them. The CDR3 DNA follows: TGTGCCTGGAGTTTTGGGGGGATCAATCAGCCCCAGCATTTT. Its translation is CAWSFGGINQPQHF.

V and J are TRBV19 and TRBJ2-2; 10 nucleotides match TRBD1. CDR1 is LNHDA and CDR2 is SQIVND in the germline V gene (reference sequence). The CDR3 extends over 14 amino acids. J lost 5 bases, V lost 5 bases, and 2 bases had no gene match. The CDR3 protein is CASSPGQGTGELFF. The CDR3 DNA reads as TGTGCCAGTAGTCCGGGACAGGGGACCGGGGAGCTGTTTTTT.

This rearrangement joins TRBV15 to TRBJ2-1; 8 bases are shared with TRBD2. This CDR3 comprises 17 residues. V gave up 0 bases and J gave up 4 bases; unmatched junction bases: 8. Germline CDR1 and CDR2: LNHNV and YYDKDF (reference sequence). CDR3 bases: TGTGCCACCAGCAGAGATCCGGGTAGCGGGACATACAATGAGCAGTTCTTC. Protein product: CATSRDPGSGTYNEQFF.

The rearrangement joins TRBV7-9 to TRBJ1-3; a weak D match, TRBD1 (6 bases). The CDR3 has 18 residues. Trimming pared 7 bases from V and 0 bases from J, leaving 22 bases between. Germline V gene sequence: CDR1 SEHNR, CDR2 FQNEAQ (reference sequence). The CDR3 bases are TGTGCCAGCAATACTCAGGAAGGGACACCTTCCTCTGGAAACACCATATATTTT. Its translation is CASNTQEGTPSSGNTIYF. Together with reference TRBV7-9 and TRBJ1-3, the CDR3 gives the full variable domain: DTGVSQNPRHKITKRGQNVTFRCDPISEHNRLYWYRQTLGQGPEFLTYFQNEAQLEKSRLLSDRFSAERPKGSFSTLEIQRTEQGDSAMYLCASNTQEGTPSSGNTIYFGEGSWLTVV.

The V call is TRBV4-1, the J call TRBJ1-1; D gene unclear. CDR1 and CDR2 from the germline V gene are MGHRA and YSYEKL. With 7 bases removed from V and 1 base from J, the gap between germline ends came to 16 bases. The CDR3 is 15 residues long. This CDR3 is CASTRRVAANTEAFF. DNA for the CDR3: TGCGCCAGCACCCGACGCGTGGCGGCGAACACTGAAGCTTTCTTT.

This chain joins TRBV9 and TRBJ2-2, with a tentative D call TRBD2 (6 bases). The germline V gene encodes CDR1 SGDLS and CDR2 YYNGEE. V dropped 3 bases and J dropped 5 bases, with 8 bases sitting between them. The CDR3 is made up of 13 amino acids. The CDR3 nucleotides read TGTGCCAGCAGCGCCAGCGGGACCGGGGAGCTGTTTTTT. It specifies CASSASGTGELFF.

This clone was seen once. The rearrangement uses TRBV6-5 and TRBJ2-3, with D tentatively TRBD1 or TRBD2 (5 bases each). This CDR3 has 15 amino acids. Deletions cut 1 base from V and 4 bases from J, with 12 bases between. Germline V lookup: CDR1 MNHEY, CDR2 SVGAGI. For the CDR3, the DNA is TGTGCCAGCAGTTACTTTTCATGGGGGTCAGATACGCAGTATTTT. Protein product: CASSYFSWGSDTQYF.

This clone was found a few times. This CDR3 is also generated by other DNA sequences in the sample. CDR3 region: CASSPGQSNQPQHF. CDR3 nucleotide sequence: TGTGCCAGCAGTCCGGGACAGAGTAATCAGCCCCAGCATTTT. The V call is TRBV27, the J call TRBJ1-5; TRBD1 matches at 7 bases. Germline V gene sequence: CDR1 MNHEY, CDR2 SMNVEV (reference sequence). This CDR3 comprises 14 residues. J lost 4 bases, V lost 5 bases, and 5 bases had no gene match.

The chain joins TRBV7-9 to TRBJ2-7; 12 bases fit TRBD2. With 5 bases clipped from V and 4 bases from J, the junction kept 6 bases outside the gene matches. Germline V gene data show CDR1 as SEHNR and CDR2 as FQNEAQ (reference sequence). The length of the CDR3 is 15 residues. DNA for the CDR3: TGTGCCAGCAGCATAACTAGCGGGAGGCGATACGAGCAGTACTTC. It yields the protein CASSITSGRRYEQYF.

The V and J genes are TRBV2 and TRBJ2-3, with 10 bases identical to TRBD2. The CDR3 has 15 amino acids. V gave up 6 bases and J gave up 1 base; unmatched junction bases: 4. Germline lookup yields CDR1 SNHLY and CDR2 FYNNEI. CDR3 in amino acids: CASRTGTSGTDTQYF. In nucleotides, the CDR3 is TGTGCCAGCAGAACCGGGACTAGCGGCACAGATACGCAGTATTTT. Using reference TRBV2 and TRBJ2-3 for the parts outside the CDR3, the full variable domain is EPEVTQTPSHQVTQMGQEVILRCVPISNHLYFYWYRQILGQKVEFLVSFYNNEISEKSEIFDDQFSVERPDGSNFTLKIRSTKLEDSAMYFCASRTGTSGTDTQYFGPGTRLTVL.

Worth noting for this clone: An end of the junction does not agree with germline; a read error may underlie this. The V call is TRBV11-2, the J call TRBJ1-2; D remains unclear. The germline gives CDR1 SGHAT, CDR2 FQNNGV. The CDR3 sequence is 14 residues long. The CDR3 DNA follows: TGTGCCAGCAGCTTTGGGTCCAGCACCTATGGCCACACCTTC. Its protein product is CASSFGSSTYGHTF.

V is TRBV7-7 and J is TRBJ2-7; the D gene is possibly TRBD1 (6 bases). Germline V CDR1 and CDR2: SSHAT, FNYEAQ (reference sequence). Trimming removed 4 bases at V and 7 bases at J, with 14 bases between. The CDR3 is 13 residues long. The CDR3, as DNA: TGTGCCAGCAGCTCCGCAGGGGCCGAAGAGCAGTACTTC. Translation gives CASSSAGAEEQYF. The full variable domain, with the rest looked up from reference TRBV7-7 and TRBJ2-7, is GAGVSQSPRYKVTKRGQDVTLRCDPISSHATLYWYQQALGQGPEFLTYFNYEAQPDKSGLPSDRFSAERPEGSISTLTIQRTEQRDSAMYRCASSSAGAEEQYFGPGTRLTVT.

This chain joins TRBV6-6 and TRBJ1-5; TRBD1 matches 7 bases. The CDR3 runs to 13 residues. Germline-derived CDR1 and CDR2 are MNHNY and SVGAGI (reference sequence). The V and J ends lost 8 bases and 6 bases, in that order; junction bases with no gene match: 7. CDR3 sequence: CASEGARSQPQHF. CDR3 sequence (DNA): TGTGCCAGCGAGGGGGCCCGTAGTCAGCCCCAGCATTTT.

The rearrangement links TRBV2 to TRBJ2-3; 7 positions agree with TRBD1. V lost 6 bases, J lost 0 bases, and 12 bases stayed unmatched. The CDR3 extends over 17 amino acids. Germline loops: CDR1 SNHLY, CDR2 FYNNEI. The CDR3 here is CASSGDSPRTSTDTQYF. CDR3 nucleotides: TGTGCCAGCAGCGGGGACAGCCCGAGAACTAGCACAGATACGCAGTATTTT.

The J gene is TRBJ2-7, the V gene TRBV12-5, with 13 positions matching TRBD2. CDR1 and CDR2 (germline): LGHNT, FRNRAP. V was clipped by 9 bases and J by 5 bases; unmatched bases: 7. This CDR3 region has 14 residues. CDR3: CASPGLAGAHEQYF. The CDR3 DNA reads as TGTGCTAGCCCCGGACTAGCGGGAGCCCACGAGCAGTACTTC.

This rearrangement joins TRBV11-2 to TRBJ2-5; D unclear. In germline, CDR1 is SGHAT, CDR2 FQNNGV. V shed 0 bases and J shed 2 bases, with 7 bases lying between them. CDR3 length: 14 residues. CDR3 DNA sequence: TGTGCCAGCAGCTTAGATTACAATCAAGAGACCCAGTACTTC. Encoded protein: CASSLDYNQETQYF. Using reference TRBV11-2 and TRBJ2-5 for the parts outside the CDR3, the full variable domain is EAGVAQSPRYKIIEKRQSVAFWCNPISGHATLYWYQQILGQGPKLLIQFQNNGVVDDSQLPKDRFSAERLKGVDSTLKIQPAKLEDSAVYLCASSLDYNQETQYFGPGTRLLVL.